This TCR beta chain was found in a study of blood T cell repertoires in COVID-19. The wider study: Sample material is recorded as cDNA or gDNA derived from T cells, B-cell-depleted T cells, or PBMCs.

In the original workflow: Nucleated cell number was recorded as an estimate derived from reference gene primer amplification. Clones were read by immunoSEQ multiplex PCR, and TCRdb kept only the in-frame ones, dropping some. That table gives V, J and clone size, and the DNA gave D and trimming. This repertoire shows about 200,000 clones, approximately 86% found once; its top ten account for roughly 0.69%. CDR1 and CDR2 (germline): MNHEY, SVGAGI. Trimming took 7 bases from V and 8 from J; bases not matched to a gene: 12. This CDR3 has 15 amino acids. This receptor was obtained from a man in his forties or fifties with acute or convalescent COVID-19. This chain uses TRBV6-5 with TRBJ2-1; 9 bases are shared with TRBD2. Material: peripheral blood. As DNA, the CDR3 is TGTGCCAGCATCCCACCAGCGGGGGGTAGGGATGAGCAGTTCTTC. Protein sequence: CASIPPAGGRDEQFF.